This T cell receptor (beta chain) was recorded in a study of early T cells in non-severe SARS-CoV-2 infection. Germline values: CDR1 DFQATT, CDR2 SNEGSKA (reference sequence). The V and J ends lost 0 bases and 8 bases respectively, with 19 bases between them. The CDR3 sequence is 15 residues long. Individual cDNA molecules carried attached unique molecular identifiers. One entry per CDR3 protein results from TCRdb running MiXCR on the 5' RACE reads. The table records nearly 80,000 distinct CDR3 sequences, about 13% of them present only once. The sequencing input was whole blood. The TCR comes from an adult who was a healthcare worker with PCR-confirmed SARS-CoV-2 infection or an uninfected control (not recorded which). This chain links TRBV20-1 with TRBJ1-2; maybe TRBD1 (6 bases). The chain's CDR3 is CSARDDRGQPGGYTF. The CDR3 nucleotides read TGCAGTGCTAGAGATGATCGGGGACAACCAGGCGGCTACACCTTC.